The 26 T cell receptor beta chains below all came from one sample that was sequenced in a study of cytomegalovirus exposure and HLA in healthy donors. Use of 60 Vbeta and 13 Jbeta primers characterized the PCR. Measured with immunoSEQ multiplex PCR; TCRdb has only the in-frame clones, and not every one. The sample holds tens of thousands of clones; about two thirds are singletons and the top ten take 7.6%. Sequences were obtained from PBMCs. The receptors stem from a man aged 40-49 years in good health and CMV-seropositive.

V usage is TRBV5-4 and J usage is TRBJ1-1, with D perhaps TRBD1 (5 bases). The CDR3 runs 13 residues. Germline CDR1 SGHNT, CDR2 YYREEE (reference sequence). The ends were cut back, 4 bases at V and 3 bases at J, with 10 bases in the middle. The CDR3 is CASSIGTHTEAFF. In DNA, the CDR3 is TGTGCCAGCAGCATAGGGACTCACACTGAAGCTTTCTTT.

V and J are TRBV19 and TRBJ1-1; D might be TRBD1 (6 bases). CDR3 length: 12 residues. CDR1 is LNHDA and CDR2 is SQIVND in the germline V gene (reference sequence). The V gene lost 5 bases and the J gene lost 5 bases, with 9 bases spanning the gap. CDR3 sequence reads: CASSHGQTEAFF. CDR3 in DNA: TGTGCCAGTAGTCACGGACAGACTGAAGCTTTCTTT.

This rearrangement joins TRBV2 to TRBJ1-4; 8 bases fit TRBD1. Per germline, CDR1 SNHLY and CDR2 FYNNEI. Losses at the gene ends were 10 bases for V and 4 bases for J; bases not matched to a gene: 8. The CDR3 spans 14 residues. The DNA of the CDR3 is TGTGCCACCCTTCAGGACAGGGATAATGAAAAACTGTTTTTT. Translated: CATLQDRDNEKLFF.

This clone was seen only a few times. The chain links TRBV15 to TRBJ1-5; D not resolved. This CDR3 has 13 amino acids. CDR1 is LNHNV, CDR2 YYDKDF, per germline (reference sequence). Trimming left V 0 bases short and J 15 bases short, with 15 bases between. The CDR3: CATSRDQDTPLHF. The CDR3 nucleotides read TGTGCCACCAGCAGAGATCAGGATACGCCGTTGCATTTT.

The chain has TRBV19 and TRBJ1-1, with 8 bases identical to TRBD1. The CDR3 consists of 17 residues. CDR1 LNHDA and CDR2 SQIVND come from the germline V gene (reference sequence). J was trimmed by 5 bases and V by 2 bases; bases with no gene match: 13. CDR3 in amino acids: CASSILPRQGPGTEAFF. The DNA for the CDR3 is TGTGCCAGTAGTATATTACCCCGACAGGGGCCAGGTACTGAAGCTTTCTTT.

This sequence joins TRBV29-1 and TRBJ1-1, with a possible D match to TRBD1 (5 bases). The germline gives CDR1 SQVTM, CDR2 ANQGSEA. CDR3 length equals 13 residues. V gave up 7 bases and J gave up 0 bases, with 12 bases separating them. DNA of the CDR3: TGCAGCGCCGCAGGGCAAATGAACACTGAAGCTTTCTTT. Its translation: CSAAGQMNTEAFF.

This clone occurred a few times. This chain joins TRBV5-4 and TRBJ2-7, with D possibly TRBD2 on 6 matching bases. The V and J ends lost 4 bases and 5 bases respectively, with 10 bases between them. Germline V lookup: CDR1 SGHNT, CDR2 YYREEE (reference sequence). The CDR3 length is 12 residues. CDR3 in amino acids: CASSRPGDEQYF. CDR3 sequence (DNA): TGTGCCAGCAGCCGGCCGGGGGACGAGCAGTACTTC.

The chain carries TRBV19 and TRBJ2-3; no firm D call. Between the trimmed V and J ends, which lost 5 bases and 2 bases, there was a span of 2 bases. This CDR3 spans 11 amino acids. Germline V CDR1 and CDR2: LNHDA, SQIVND (reference sequence). The CDR3 reads CASSYTDTQYF. The CDR3 DNA follows: TGTGCCAGTAGTTACACAGATACGCAGTATTTT. Looking up the rest from reference TRBV19 and TRBJ2-3 gives the full variable domain: DGGITQSPKYLFRKEGQNVTLSCEQNLNHDAMYWYRQDPGQGLRLIYYSQIVNDFQKGDIAEGYSVSREKKESFPLTVTSAQKNPTAFYLCASSYTDTQYFGPGTRLTVL.

This clone was recorded only once. V usage is TRBV19 and J usage is TRBJ2-6, with D possibly matching TRBD1 (6 bases). Trimming removed 6 bases from V and 2 bases from J, with 11 bases in between. The germline V gene has CDR1 LNHDA and CDR2 SQIVND (reference sequence). The CDR3 loop spans 15 amino acids. CDR3 protein: CASRRPGAGANVLTF. In DNA, the CDR3 is TGTGCCAGTAGGAGGCCAGGGGCTGGGGCCAACGTCCTGACTTTC.

CDR3 sequence (DNA): TGTGCCAGCAGTTTTCTGGCGGGAGCAAAAGAGACCCAGTACTTC. Translation gives CASSFLAGAKETQYF. The chain recombines TRBV27 with TRBJ2-5; 7 nucleotides agree with TRBD2. The germline gives CDR1 MNHEY, CDR2 SMNVEV (reference sequence). The CDR3 consists of 15 residues. The ends lost 3 bases at V and 3 bases at J; junction bases unmatched: 7.

The chain carries TRBV25-1 and TRBJ1-2; D remains unclear. Germline V lookup: CDR1 MGHDK, CDR2 SYGVNS. The V end was cut by 5 bases, the J end by 3 bases, with 16 bases between. The CDR3 has 15 residues. The CDR3 DNA follows: TGTGCCAGCAGTCTGCGGGAAACTGGGGACTATGGCTACACCTTC. This translates into CASSLRETGDYGYTF.

The J gene is TRBJ2-7, the V gene TRBV6-1, with D possibly TRBD2 on 6 matching bases. The CDR3 runs 12 residues. V lost 11 bases, J lost 5 bases, and 16 bases lay in between. Germline V gives CDR1 MNHNS, CDR2 SASEGT. The CDR3 DNA reads as TGTGCCTTAAGGGACTTAATCAACGAGCAGTACTTC. It codes for CALRDLINEQYF.

The chain uses TRBV20-1 and TRBJ2-1; maybe TRBD2 (5 bases). The length of the CDR3 is 11 residues. Germline V CDR1 and CDR2: DFQATT, SNEGSKA (reference sequence). Trimming removed 5 bases from V and 13 bases from J, with 15 bases in between. The CDR3 region is CSAYSNSEQFF. In DNA, the CDR3 is TGCAGTGCTTACTCTAATAGCGAACAGTTCTTC.

V and J are TRBV29-1 and TRBJ1-1; D gene unclear. There are 13 residues in the CDR3. V was pared by 0 bases and J by 0 bases, with 5 bases between. Germline CDR1 is SQVTM and CDR2 is ANQGSEA. The CDR3 sequence: CSVEEIVNTEAFF. CDR3 DNA: TGCAGCGTTGAAGAGATAGTGAACACTGAAGCTTTCTTT.

A word on this clone: Other DNA sequences of this sample code for an identical CDR3. The rearrangement uses TRBV4-2 and TRBJ1-1; D is perhaps TRBD1 (5 bases). This CDR3 region has 17 residues. Looked up from germline, CDR1 is LGHNA and CDR2 is YNFKEQ. V was shortened by 0 bases and J by 0 bases, with 14 bases between the two germline ends. CDR3 loop: CASSQDVLTAMNTEAFF. In DNA, the CDR3 is TGTGCCAGCAGCCAAGATGTGCTGACAGCAATGAACACTGAAGCTTTCTTT.

V gene TRBV10-2 combines with J gene TRBJ1-1; D not certain. The CDR3 has 12 residues. The V end was cut by 1 base, the J end by 5 bases, with 5 bases between. In germline, CDR1 is WSHSY, CDR2 SAAADI. CDR3 region: CASSEWQTEAFF. The CDR3 region has the DNA TGCGCCAGCAGTGAGTGGCAGACTGAAGCTTTCTTT.

V gene TRBV7-2 combines with J gene TRBJ2-3; the D gene is possibly TRBD2 (6 bases). The germline V gene has CDR1 SGHTA and CDR2 FQGNSA. Trimming pared 6 bases from V and 1 base from J, leaving 17 bases between. The length of the CDR3 is 16 residues. The CDR3 bases are TGTGCCAGCAGACCCGCGGGGACCGCCCGCACAGATACGCAGTATTTT. This translates into CASRPAGTARTDTQYF.

Concerning this clone: The junction and the germline gene differ at one end; a read error may be behind it. The chain couples TRBV7-7 to TRBJ2-1, with 7 bases identical to TRBD2. The CDR3 runs to 15 residues. Germline V lookup: CDR1 SSHAT, CDR2 FNYEAQ (reference sequence). DNA of the CDR3: TGTGCTAGCAGCTTAGGGCCGCCAGCGGGGAATGAGCAGTTCTTC. The encoded protein is CASSLGPPAGNEQFF.

This clone was counted a few times. J is TRBJ2-7 and V is TRBV2; D might be TRBD1 (5 bases). This CDR3 contains 13 residues. Looked up from germline, CDR1 is SNHLY and CDR2 is FYNNEI. Trimming pared 8 bases from V and 2 bases from J, leaving 13 bases between. CDR3 protein: CASQGRSTYEQYF. The DNA of the CDR3 is TGTGCCAGCCAGGGAAGGAGTACCTACGAGCAGTACTTC.

The genes are TRBV5-6 and TRBJ1-4, with 10 bases identical to TRBD1. Germline trimming cut 4 bases from V and 1 base from J; bases unmatched to any gene: 4. Germline V CDR1 and CDR2: SGHDT, YYEEEE. The CDR3 contains 16 residues. The CDR3 DNA follows: TGTGCCAGCAGCCCCGGGACAGGGGTAACTAATGAAAAACTGTTTTTT. Translated: CASSPGTGVTNEKLFF.

About this clone: A read error may produce the germline difference seen at one junction end. The chain joins TRBV5-8 to TRBJ1-1, with a possible D match to TRBD1 (6 bases). CDR1 SGHTS and CDR2 YDEGEE come from the germline V gene. The CDR3 runs 14 residues. CDR3 nucleotides: TGTGCCAGCAGATTGGGACACCACAACACTGAAGCTTTCTTT. It specifies CASRLGHHNTEAFF.

The rearrangement uses TRBV29-1 and TRBJ1-2; TRBD1 aligns across 7 bases. V was clipped by 5 bases and J by 4 bases; unmatched bases: 7. Per germline, CDR1 SQVTM and CDR2 ANQGSEA. The CDR3 has 13 residues. Here the CDR3 DNA reads TGCAGCGTTCAGGACAGGTCGTTCTATGGCTACACCTTC. It encodes CSVQDRSFYGYTF.

V usage is TRBV5-1 and J usage is TRBJ1-5, with D maybe TRBD1 (5 bases). The V gene's germline CDR1 is SGHRS and CDR2 YFSETQ. V lost 4 bases and J 5 bases, leaving 16 bases between the germline ends. CDR3 length: 15 amino acids. CDR3 coding DNA: TGCGCCAGCAGCCTAGACCCGGGAGGGGATCAGCCCCAGCATTTT. As protein: CASSLDPGGDQPQHF.

This clone was recorded a few times. This chain uses TRBV6-6 with TRBJ2-7; D perhaps matches TRBD1 (6 bases). Germline V gene sequence: CDR1 MNHNY, CDR2 SVGAGI (reference sequence). This CDR3 spans 15 amino acids. The V end lost 4 bases, the J end lost 3 bases, and 16 bases lay between the germline ends. This chain's CDR3 is CASSSGLHRDYEQYF. As DNA, the CDR3 is TGTGCCAGCAGTTCGGGGCTTCACAGGGACTACGAGCAGTACTTC.

This clone was recorded a few times. The V and J genes are TRBV10-3 and TRBJ2-7; 8 bases are a match to TRBD1. The germline CDR1 and CDR2 sequences are ENHRY and SYGVKD. This CDR3 is built from 17 residues. The J segment lost 1 base and the V segment lost 4 bases, leaving 12 bases of the junction unmatched. The CDR3 DNA reads TGTGCCATCAGTGGGGAAACCGGGACAGGAAATTCCTACGAGCAGTACTTC. Encoded protein: CAISGETGTGNSYEQYF.

The CDR3 sequence is CASGETEGQPQHF. Here the CDR3 DNA reads TGTGCCAGCGGGGAGACCGAAGGACAGCCCCAGCATTTT. V gene TRBV2 combines with J gene TRBJ1-5; no reliable D call. V shed 8 bases and J shed 7 bases, with 15 bases lying between them. The CDR3 extends over 13 amino acids. Germline CDR1 SNHLY, CDR2 FYNNEI.